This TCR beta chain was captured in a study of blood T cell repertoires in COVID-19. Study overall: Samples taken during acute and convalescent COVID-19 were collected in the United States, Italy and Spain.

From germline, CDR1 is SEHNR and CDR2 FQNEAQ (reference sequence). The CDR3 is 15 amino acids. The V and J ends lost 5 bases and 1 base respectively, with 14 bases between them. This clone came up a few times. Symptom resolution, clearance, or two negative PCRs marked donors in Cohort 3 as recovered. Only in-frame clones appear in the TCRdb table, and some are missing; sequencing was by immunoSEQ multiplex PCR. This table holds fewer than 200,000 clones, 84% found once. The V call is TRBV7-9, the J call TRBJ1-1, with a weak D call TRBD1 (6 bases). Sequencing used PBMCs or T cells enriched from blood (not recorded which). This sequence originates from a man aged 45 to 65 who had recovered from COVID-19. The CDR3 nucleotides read TGTGCCAGCAGCCCTACAGGGCCGGGGAACACTGAAGCTTTCTTT. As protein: CASSPTGPGNTEAFF.